This entry features one T cell receptor (beta chain) sequence. Antigen: not known. Use of 60 Vbeta and 13 Jbeta primers characterized the PCR. Using immunoSEQ multiplex PCR, the repertoire was profiled, and TCRdb retains in-frame clones only, with some absent. Among about 180,000 clones listed, around 84% were seen once. This entry comes from a study of cytomegalovirus exposure and HLA in healthy donors. V trimming: 7 bases; J trimming: 2 bases; junction bases outside the gene matches: 3. The germline CDR1 and CDR2 sequences are SNHLY and FYNNEI. The CDR3 has 13 residues. The study's findings and limits: Highly shared sequence variants in one cluster were likely a sequencing artifact. Later genetic work tied a missense DCLRE1C variant to beta-chain V and J trimming. When analyzed later, the rates of TCR association showed variation by HLA locus, with DRB1 the most and HLA-C the fewest.

The chain is built from TRBV2 and TRBJ2-7, with TRBD2 identical over 9 bases. The TCR comes from a girl between 2 and 10 years old in good health and CMV-seropositive. Source material: PBMCs. The CDR3 loop is CASTLAGTYEQYF. The DNA of the CDR3 is TGTGCCAGCACCCTAGCGGGAACCTACGAGCAGTACTTC.